The rows below give T cell receptor beta chains drawn from one sample of a study of OX40 agonist ivuxolimab in advanced cancers. Sequencing used immunoSEQ multiplex PCR; TCRdb keeps in-frame clones, though not all of them. The sample records around 66,000 clones, 75% to 90% being singletons. The sequencing used CD4+ or CD8+ T cells sorted from blood, collected in a trial of the OX40 agonist ivuxolimab. These receptor sequences come from an adult with an advanced solid tumor such as melanoma, head and neck, liver or kidney cancer. The CDR3 runs from the conserved cysteine through the conserved F or W. A D gene is named only where the DNA matches it firmly. Size values are once, few and many counts, or a class for expanded clones, and some rows have none.

size	J	V	D	DNA	CDR3
-	TRBJ1-6	TRBV5-4	-	TGTGCCAGCAGCTGGGGGGGGGAAAGATCCCTCCACTTT	CASSWGGERSLHF
-	TRBJ2-1	TRBV28	-	TGTGCCAGACCTGAGGGGGGGCTGAACAATGAGCAGTTCTTC	CARPEGGLNNEQFF
-	TRBJ2-5	TRBV6-4	-	TGTGCCAGCAGTCTATTTCGTGGGGAGACCCAGTACTTC	CASSLFRGETQYF
-	TRBJ2-1	TRBV10-1	-	TGCGCCAGCAGTGAGGAGGGTGTTAACAGGCAGTTCTTC	CASSEEGVNRQFF
-	TRBJ2-3	TRBV9	-	TGTGCCAGCAGCGTAGGGACAGCTAGCACAGATACGCAGTATTTT	CASSVGTASTDTQYF
-	TRBJ1-6	TRBV7-3	-	TGTGCCAGCAGCTTGGGGAGGGGGGACTCACCCCTCCACTTT	CASSLGRGDSPLHF
-	TRBJ2-5	TRBV5-1	-	TGCGCCAGCAGCTTGGACGGAACCGGACAAGAGACCCAGTACTTC	CASSLDGTGQETQYF
once	TRBJ1-5	TRBV7-9	TRBD1	TGTGCCAGCAGCTTATCGGCAGGGGGCGGACAGCCCCAGCATTTT	CASSLSAGGGQPQHF
once	TRBJ2-3	TRBV5-1	-	TGCGCCAGCAGCTTAAGCGAGCGCACAGATACGCAGTATTTT	CASSLSERTDTQYF
-	TRBJ2-1	TRBV7-2	TRBD1	TGTGCCAGCAGCTACCCGACAGGGGACTACAATGAGCAGTTCTTC	CASSYPTGDYNEQFF
-	TRBJ1-1	TRBV6-6	TRBD1	TGTGCCAGCAGTTACTCACGGACAGGGCAGGCTTTCTTT	CASSYSRTGQAFF
-	TRBJ1-5	TRBV19	-	TGTGCCAGTAGTATAGGGGGGAGCAATCAGCCCCAGCATTTT	CASSIGGSNQPQHF
once	TRBJ1-2	TRBV12-5	-	TGTGCTAGTGGTTTGTCCGGAGGGGGCTATGGCTACACCTTC	CASGLSGGGYGYTF
-	TRBJ1-4	TRBV4-1	-	TGCGCCAGCAGCCAAGCAGCCCGTAATGAAAAACTGTTTTTT	CASSQAARNEKLFF
-	TRBJ1-2	TRBV6-1	-	TGTGCCAGCAGTGAGGGACTCCCTGTTTATGGCTACACCTTC	CASSEGLPVYGYTF
-	TRBJ1-4	TRBV7-2	-	TGTGCCAGCAGCTTGCTCTTGGGGGCTAATGAAAAACTGTTTTTT	CASSLLLGANEKLFF
-	TRBJ1-4	TRBV27	-	TGTGCCAGCAGTTTCTCCTCAACTAATGAAAAACTGTTTTTT	CASSFSSTNEKLFF
-	TRBJ2-6	TRBV19	TRBD1	TGTGCCAGTAGTAAAGGACAGGGGACCTCCTCTGGGGCCAACGTCCTGACTTTC	CASSKGQGTSSGANVLTF
-	TRBJ1-1	TRBV7-2	-	TGTGCCAGCAGCTCCCGACAAATGAACACTGAAGCTTTCTTT	CASSSRQMNTEAFF
few	TRBJ1-1	TRBV18	TRBD1	TGTGCCAGCTCACCAACCCTAGTCCCGGGACAGGGACTAGCTTTCTTT	CASSPTLVPGQGLAFF
-	TRBJ2-7	TRBV4-3	-	TGCGCCAGCAGCCCCACAAGGACTGGCCGTCAGCAGTACTTC	CASSPTRTGRQQYF
-	TRBJ2-3	TRBV5-1	TRBD2	TGCGCCAGCAGCTCCGGGACTAGCAGCACAGATACGCAGTATTTT	CASSSGTSSTDTQYF
few	TRBJ2-1	TRBV11-2	-	TGTGCCAGCAGCGTCAGTGGCAATGAGCAGTTCTTC	CASSVSGNEQFF
-	TRBJ2-4	TRBV11-1	-	TGTGCCAGCAGCTTCAGTCCCCAAAACATTCAGTACTTC	CASSFSPQNIQYF
-	TRBJ2-5	TRBV30	TRBD2	TGTGCCTGGACCGCGGGGGGAGAGACCCAGTACTTC	CAWTAGGETQYF
-	TRBJ2-5	TRBV2	TRBD2	TGTGCCAGCAGTGAGACAAGCGGGGGATATCAAGAGACCCAGTACTTC	CASSETSGGYQETQYF
-	TRBJ2-1	TRBV28	TRBD1	TGTGCCAGCAGCCGTAGACAGGGGGCGCAAGGTGAGCAGTTCTTC	CASSRRQGAQGEQFF
-	TRBJ1-4	TRBV28	TRBD1	TGTGCCAGCAGAGAGACAGGGTTGGTTAATGAAAAACTGTTTTTT	CASRETGLVNEKLFF
-	TRBJ2-6	TRBV6-1	TRBD1	TGTGCCAGCAGTGAAAGGGTCGACAGGGGTTCTGGGGCCAACGTCCTGACTTTC	CASSERVDRGSGANVLTF
-	TRBJ2-7	TRBV2	-	TGTGCCAGCAGTGTTACCTACGAGCAGTACTTC	CASSVTYEQYF
-	TRBJ2-5	TRBV4-1	-	TGCGCCAGCAGGGATAACAGGGGAGGGGAGACCCAGTACTTC	CASRDNRGGETQYF
-	TRBJ1-2	TRBV29-1	TRBD1	TGCAGCGTTCTGTCGGACAGGGCCTATGGCTACACCTTC	CSVLSDRAYGYTF
-	TRBJ1-6	TRBV6-1	-	TGTGCCAGCACTCTTACGGGGGTTACTTCACCCCTCCACTTT	CASTLTGVTSPLHF
-	TRBJ2-3	TRBV5-1	-	TGCGCCAGCAGCTTATCAACCGGGATGTACACAGATACGCAGTATTTT	CASSLSTGMYTDTQYF
-	TRBJ1-1	TRBV6-6	TRBD1	TGTGCCAGTGACCGGGACAGGACCCTAGTAAGAGCTTTCTTT	CASDRDRTLVRAFF
-	TRBJ2-7	TRBV7-3	-	TGTGTCCACAGATACTGGGGCGAGCAGTACTTC	CVHRYWGEQYF
-	TRBJ2-5	TRBV6-6	-	TGTGCCAGCAGTTACGACACCGCGTTGGAGACCCAGTACTTC	CASSYDTALETQYF
-	TRBJ1-1	TRBV6-1	-	TGTGCCCTCGGTGGGGTGAACACTGAAGCTTTCTTT	CALGGVNTEAFF
-	TRBJ1-3	TRBV25-1	-	TGTGCCAGCAGTGAGGAGATGGGGAACACCATATATTTT	CASSEEMGNTIYF
-	TRBJ2-1	TRBV27	TRBD2	TGTGCCAGCAGTTTATATCTGGTGGTTAGCGGGAGGCGGTCCTACAATGAGCAGTTCTTC	CASSLYLVVSGRRSYNEQFF
-	TRBJ1-3	TRBV6-5	-	TGTGCCAGCAGTTATGAGGGCTCTGGAAACACCATATATTTT	CASSYEGSGNTIYF
-	TRBJ2-7	TRBV6-1	-	TGTGCCAGCAGTGAAGGCCCCAGGGACCTCTCCTATGAGCAGTACTTC	CASSEGPRDLSYEQYF
-	TRBJ1-4	TRBV10-3	-	TGTGCCATCAGGGCAGGGGATGAAAAACTGTTTTTT	CAIRAGDEKLFF
few	TRBJ1-2	TRBV7-9	TRBD1	TGTGCCAGCAGCTTCTGGGGAGGGCAGGGGGCCGAGGGCACCTTC	CASSFWGGQGAEGTF
-	TRBJ1-4	TRBV10-3	TRBD1	TGTGCCATCAGTGAGGGAAAGGGGGCTGGTGAAAAACTGTTTTTT	CAISEGKGAGEKLFF